The present TCR beta chain was sequenced within a study of cytomegalovirus exposure and HLA in healthy donors. Study results and caveats: Across donors, sequencing depth was assumed by presence/absence analyses to be roughly uniform. Differences between HLA loci emerged in a later analysis of TCR association rates, with DRB1 most and HLA-C fewest.

This clone was seen only once. The antigen is undetermined. This CDR3 region has 15 residues. Germline CDR1 reads SGHTA; CDR2 reads FQGTGA. Trimming took 3 bases from V and 3 from J, leaving 12 bases between them. PCR used 60 Vbeta primers and 13 Jbeta primers. TCRdb's copy holds only in-frame clones and misses some; the assay was immunoSEQ multiplex PCR. The table has over 150,000 clones, over 70% seen once. What was sequenced was PBMCs. This clonotype was obtained from a man younger than 40 in good health and CMV-seropositive. The chain has TRBV7-3 and TRBJ2-1; D may be TRBD2 (6 bases). Here the CDR3 DNA reads TGTGCCAGCAGCTTCCGAGGCGGGAACTACAATGAGCAGTTCTTC. Translated: CASSFRGGNYNEQFF.